This T cell receptor (beta chain) was observed in a study of blood T cells in healthy people across ages. Next came a second PCR, run for 7 to 11 cycles, which used a sample-barcoded 5' primer along with a J-beta primer mix. MiXCR, run by TCRdb on the 5' RACE reads, gives a single entry per CDR3 protein. The sample shows roughly 1.7 million distinct CDR3 sequences, roughly 32% of them seen only once. CDR1 and CDR2 from the germline V gene are SEHNR and FQNEAQ (reference sequence). The CDR3 extends over 17 amino acids. Trimming shortened V by 1 base and J by 7 bases, and 21 bases separated the two germline ends. This clonotype was seen a few times.

The chain joins TRBV7-9 to TRBJ2-3; no clear D gene. Sequenced material: blood. The sequence derives from a woman in her twenties or thirties in good health. The CDR3 region has the DNA TGTGCCAGCAGCTTAGGGTTGCGTAACCATGATGTGTATACGCAGTATTTT. This codes for CASSLGLRNHDVYTQYF.